Shown below are 17 T cell receptor beta chains from a single sample sequenced in a study of blood T cell repertoires in COVID-19. Method: immunoSEQ multiplex PCR; TCRdb's copy keeps in-frame clones and lacks some. The sample consists of 65,000 to 100,000 clones, around 90% of them appearing once. The material sequenced was peripheral blood. The receptors were gathered from a woman aged 80 or older with acute or convalescent COVID-19.

The chain uses TRBV6-2 or TRBV6-3 and TRBJ2-2; 8 bases are a match to TRBD1. The CDR3 consists of 17 residues. V shed 1 base and J 3 bases; nucleotides not matched to a gene: 7. The germline CDR1 and CDR2 sequences are MNHEY and SVGEGT. CDR3 nucleotide sequence: TGTGCCAGCAGTTACTATCAGGGGGCGGTTTACACCGGGGAGCTGTTTTTT. This encodes CASSYYQGAVYTGELFF.

Here the CDR3 reads CAWKGVTGTLYGYTF. For the CDR3, the DNA is TGTGCCTGGAAGGGGGTGACAGGGACCCTCTATGGCTACACCTTC. The rearrangement uses TRBV30 and TRBJ1-2, with 7 bases aligning to TRBD1. The V segment lost 4 bases and the J segment 4 bases; nucleotides outside the gene matches: 12. CDR1 and CDR2 (germline): GTSNPN, SVGIG (reference sequence). This CDR3 contains 15 residues.

This chain links TRBV14 with TRBJ1-2, with D possibly TRBD1 on 6 matching bases. The CDR3 contains 14 residues. V was trimmed by 5 bases and J by 7 bases, leaving 17 bases between them. Germline values: CDR1 SGHDN, CDR2 FVKESK. The CDR3 coding sequence is TGTGCCAGCAGCTCAAGGCCAGGGGTCTTTGGCTACACCTTC. This translates into CASSSRPGVFGYTF. The full variable domain, rest sourced from reference TRBV14 and TRBJ1-2, is EAGVTQFPSHSVIEKGQTVTLRCDPISGHDNLYWYRRVMGKEIKFLLHFVKESKQDESGMPNNRFLAERTGGTYSTLKVQPAELEDSGVYFCASSSRPGVFGYTFGSGTRLTVV.

This clone was seen only once. J is TRBJ2-5 and V is TRBV5-1; TRBD1 aligns across 9 bases. The J segment lost 6 bases and the V segment lost 0 bases, leaving 3 bases of the junction unmatched. Germline-derived CDR1 and CDR2 are SGHRS and YFSETQ. The CDR3 contains 14 residues. The CDR3 nucleotides read TGCGCCAGCAGCTTGGAACAGGGGGCAAAGACCCAGTACTTC. This sequence encodes CASSLEQGAKTQYF.

This chain connects TRBV4-3 to TRBJ1-5, with a possible D match to TRBD1 (6 bases). CDR1 is LGHNA, CDR2 YSLEER, per germline. The CDR3 loop spans 15 amino acids. Trimming pared 0 bases from V and 7 bases from J, leaving 13 bases between. CDR3 DNA sequence: TGCGCCAGCAGCCAAGACAGGGGAGAAGAACAGCCCCAGCATTTT. This sequence encodes CASSQDRGEEQPQHF.

The chain joins TRBV7-2 to TRBJ2-5; 9 nucleotides agree with TRBD2. The CDR3 is 14 residues long. CDR1 SGHTA and CDR2 FQGNSA come from the germline V gene. With 3 bases clipped from V and 5 bases from J, the junction kept 4 bases outside the gene matches. CDR3 coding DNA: TGTGCCAGCAGCTTGGGCGGGGGGGTGGAGACCCAGTACTTC. Residues: CASSLGGGVETQYF.

This clone came up once. J is TRBJ1-2 and V is TRBV27, with D possibly matching TRBD1 (6 bases). Per the germline V gene, CDR1 is MNHEY and CDR2 is SMNVEV (reference sequence). Trimming took off 9 bases at V and 0 bases at J, with 20 bases between the two ends. CDR3 length: 16 amino acids. The CDR3 loop reads CASMRTGQSANYGYTF. For the CDR3, the DNA is TGTGCCAGTATGAGGACCGGACAGTCTGCTAACTATGGCTACACCTTC.

The chain couples TRBV6-1 to TRBJ1-2, with D possibly matching TRBD1 (5 bases). The CDR3 is 14 amino acids. Trimming removed 0 bases from V and 3 bases from J, with 8 bases in between. Germline loops: CDR1 MNHNS, CDR2 SASEGT. As DNA, the CDR3 is TGTGCCAGCAGTGAAGCGACGACAGACTATGGCTACACCTTC. Translating gives CASSEATTDYGYTF.

V gene TRBV3-1 (or the pseudogene TRBV3-2) combines with J gene TRBJ2-3; a weak D match, TRBD1 (6 bases). V lost 1 base to trimming and J lost 4 bases, with 12 bases between them. There are 15 residues in the CDR3. Germline loops: CDR1 LGHDT, CDR2 YNNKEL (reference sequence). The CDR3 DNA is TGTGCCAGCAGCCAAGGGGGGCACCGAGCAGATACGCAGTATTTT. Translated, it gives CASSQGGHRADTQYF.

The chain links TRBV24-1 to TRBJ2-3; 8 bases line up with TRBD2. CDR1 KGHDR and CDR2 SFDVKD come from the germline V gene. This CDR3 is 14 amino acids long. Trimming removed 6 bases from V and 0 bases from J; junction bases left unmatched: 1. The CDR3 region has the DNA TGTGCCACCAGTTTAGCGGGGAGCACAGATACGCAGTATTTT. This encodes CATSLAGSTDTQYF.

Worth noting for this clone: Germline and junction disagree at one end, which may indicate a read error. The chain carries TRBV30 and TRBJ2-7; D call uncertain. CDR3 size: 11 residues. From germline, CDR1 is GTSNPN and CDR2 SVGIG (reference sequence). CDR3 sequence (DNA): TGTGCCTGGAGTGTAAACAGAGAGATTTCCTTC. Its translation: CAWSVNREISF.

This CDR3 is CSASLTGTSNEQYF. For the CDR3, the DNA is TGCAGTGCTAGTCTCACGGGGACTAGTAACGAGCAGTACTTC. The chain joins TRBV20-1 to TRBJ2-7; 8 positions agree with TRBD2. Germline values: CDR1 DFQATT, CDR2 SNEGSKA (reference sequence). The CDR3 runs 14 residues. The junction had 9 bases not matched to a gene; V was cut back by 3 bases and J by 5 bases.

A single count supports this clone. This chain connects TRBV10-3 to TRBJ2-3, with 7 bases lining up with TRBD1. There are 15 residues in the CDR3. After removal of 6 bases from V and 0 bases from J, the junction contained 6 bases not matched to a gene. Germline CDR1 reads ENHRY; CDR2 reads SYGVKD. Here the CDR3 DNA reads TGTGCCATCAGCCGGGACAGAGCTAGCACAGATACGCAGTATTTT. This encodes CAISRDRASTDTQYF.

The J gene is TRBJ1-6, the V gene TRBV12-3 or TRBV12-4; D not resolved. With 2 bases removed from V and 12 bases from J, the gap between germline ends came to 11 bases. CDR3 length: 13 amino acids. CDR3 sequence reads: CASSLYPQEPLHF. The CDR3 nucleotides are TGTGCCAGCAGTTTATACCCACAAGAACCCCTCCACTTT.

V gene TRBV5-1 combines with J gene TRBJ2-1; TRBD1 is a possible D gene (6 bases). Trimming pared 3 bases from V and 4 bases from J, leaving 11 bases between. This CDR3 spans 14 amino acids. Germline V CDR1 and CDR2: SGHRS, YFSETQ. CDR3 loop: CASSSGQLYNEQFF. Here the CDR3 DNA reads TGCGCCAGCAGCTCTGGACAGTTATACAATGAGCAGTTCTTC.

The rearrangement links TRBV18 to TRBJ1-1, with D possibly being TRBD1 (5 bases). This CDR3 has 15 amino acids. V was trimmed by 2 bases and J by 3 bases, leaving 13 bases between them. CDR1 and CDR2 from the germline V gene are KGHSH and LQKENI. CDR3: CASSPLPGPHTEAFF. DNA for the CDR3: TGTGCCAGCTCACCATTGCCAGGGCCTCACACTGAAGCTTTCTTT.

This chain links TRBV18 with TRBJ2-7; the D gene is possibly TRBD1 (5 bases). The CDR3 consists of 13 residues. V was cut by 0 bases and J by 4 bases, with 7 bases left in between. The germline CDR1 and CDR2 sequences are KGHSH and LQKENI. The CDR3 sequence: CASSPPGAYEQYF. As DNA, the CDR3 is TGTGCCAGCTCACCACCAGGGGCGTACGAGCAGTACTTC.